This T cell receptor beta chain was documented in a study of regulatory T cells in long-lasting Graves disease. The CDR3 is 12 amino acids. Germline CDR1 reads DFQATT; CDR2 reads SNEGSKA (reference sequence). Details on this clonotype: Its antigen is undetermined. Given a much more abundant clone one base away, this may be a read error.

Study results and limitations: Under persistent disease, TRBV28, TRBJ1-2 and TRBJ2-5 were used preferentially.

Both iRepertoire HTBI primers and Arm-PCR of CDR3 regions were used to build the TCR beta libraries. One entry per CDR3 protein results from TCRdb running MiXCR on the multiplex PCR reads. The repertoire holds about 420,000 distinct CDR3 sequences, with around 20% as singletons. Sample time point: persistent/refractory GD, antithyroid drugs over 5 years with positive TRAb. PBMC RNA was the source of the TCR library. The chain recombines TRBV20-1 with TRBJ1-4; D gene uncertain. This specimen was peripheral blood mononuclear cells (PBMCs), taken when the disease was refractory, from a patient treated with antithyroid drugs. This clonotype was sampled from a female donor with Graves disease. The CDR3 DNA is TGCAGTGCTACCATTCTTCGTGAAAAACTGCTTTTT. Protein: CSATILREKLLF.